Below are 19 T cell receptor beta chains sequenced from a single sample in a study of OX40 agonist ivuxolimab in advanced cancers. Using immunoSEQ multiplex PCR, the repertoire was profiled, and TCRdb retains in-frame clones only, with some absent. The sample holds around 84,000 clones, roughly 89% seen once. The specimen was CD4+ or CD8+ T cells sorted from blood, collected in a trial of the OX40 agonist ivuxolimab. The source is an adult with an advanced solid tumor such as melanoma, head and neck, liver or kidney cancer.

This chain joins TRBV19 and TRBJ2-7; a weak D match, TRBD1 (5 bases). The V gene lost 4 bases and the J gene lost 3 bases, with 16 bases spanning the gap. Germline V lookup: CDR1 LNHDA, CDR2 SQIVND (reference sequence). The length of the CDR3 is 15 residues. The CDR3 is CASSSRVWANYEQYF. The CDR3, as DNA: TGTGCCAGTAGTAGCAGGGTATGGGCGAACTACGAGCAGTACTTC.

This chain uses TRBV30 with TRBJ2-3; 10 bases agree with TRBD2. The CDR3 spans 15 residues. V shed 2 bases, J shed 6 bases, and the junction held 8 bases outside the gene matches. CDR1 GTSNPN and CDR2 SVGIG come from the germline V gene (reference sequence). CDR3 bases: TGTGCCTGGAGTAAGATCAGCGGGGGGGCCGATACGCAGTATTTT. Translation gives CAWSKISGGADTQYF. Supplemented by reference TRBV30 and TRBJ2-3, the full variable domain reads SQTIHQWPATLVQPVGSPLSLECTVEGTSNPNLYWYRQAAGRGLQLLFYSVGIGQISSEVPQNLSASRPQDRQFILSSKKLLLSDSGFYLCAWSKISGGADTQYFGPGTRLTVL.

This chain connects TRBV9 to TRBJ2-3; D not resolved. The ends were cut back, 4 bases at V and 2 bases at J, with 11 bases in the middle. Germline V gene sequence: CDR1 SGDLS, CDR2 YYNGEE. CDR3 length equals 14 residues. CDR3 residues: CASSPVRVTDTQYF. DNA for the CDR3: TGTGCCAGCAGCCCCGTACGTGTCACAGATACGCAGTATTTT.

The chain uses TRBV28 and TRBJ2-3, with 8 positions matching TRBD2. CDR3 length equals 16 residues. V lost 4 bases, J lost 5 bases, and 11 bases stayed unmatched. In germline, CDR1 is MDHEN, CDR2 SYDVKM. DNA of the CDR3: TGTGCCAGCAGTTCGCTGGCGGGAGGCCAGGAAGATACGCAGTATTTT. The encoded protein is CASSSLAGGQEDTQYF.

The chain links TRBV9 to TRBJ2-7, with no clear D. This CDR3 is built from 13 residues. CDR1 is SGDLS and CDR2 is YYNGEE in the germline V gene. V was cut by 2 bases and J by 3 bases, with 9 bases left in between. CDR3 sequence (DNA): TGTGCCAGCAGCGTGACCCCCCTCTACGAGCAGTACTTC. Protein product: CASSVTPLYEQYF. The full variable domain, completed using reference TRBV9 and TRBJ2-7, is DSGVTQTPKHLITATGQRVTLRCSPRSGDLSVYWYQQSLDQGLQFLIQYYNGEERAKGNILERFSAQQFPDLHSELNLSSLELGDSALYFCASSVTPLYEQYFGPGTRLTVT.

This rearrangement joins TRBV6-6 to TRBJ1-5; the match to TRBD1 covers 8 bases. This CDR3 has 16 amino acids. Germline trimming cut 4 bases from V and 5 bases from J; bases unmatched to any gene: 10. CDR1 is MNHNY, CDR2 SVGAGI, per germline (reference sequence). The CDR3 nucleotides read TGTGCCAGCAGTTTTCTTTCCGGGACAGGTGATCAGCCCCAGCATTTT. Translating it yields CASSFLSGTGDQPQHF.

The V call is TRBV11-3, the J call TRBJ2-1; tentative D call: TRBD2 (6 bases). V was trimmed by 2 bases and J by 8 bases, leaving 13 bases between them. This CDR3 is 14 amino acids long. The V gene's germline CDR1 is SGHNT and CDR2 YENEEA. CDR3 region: CASSLYSGTYEQFF. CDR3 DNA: TGTGCCAGCAGCTTATATTCTGGGACTTATGAGCAGTTCTTC.

As DNA, the CDR3 is TGTGCCAGCAGCTTGGGGGGGTCCGCCTACGAGCAGTACTTC. This translates into CASSLGGSAYEQYF. The chain joins TRBV11-1 to TRBJ2-7, with 7 bases fitting TRBD2. V trimming: 3 bases; J trimming: 2 bases; junction bases outside the gene matches: 4. The CDR3 runs 14 residues. Germline assignment: CDR1 SGHAT and CDR2 FQDESV (reference sequence).

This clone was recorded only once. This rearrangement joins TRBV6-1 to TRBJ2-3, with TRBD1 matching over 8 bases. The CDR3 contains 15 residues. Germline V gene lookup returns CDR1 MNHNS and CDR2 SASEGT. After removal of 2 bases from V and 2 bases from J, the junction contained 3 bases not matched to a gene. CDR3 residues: CASSENRGYTDTQYF. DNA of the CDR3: TGTGCCAGCAGTGAAAACAGGGGGTACACAGATACGCAGTATTTT.

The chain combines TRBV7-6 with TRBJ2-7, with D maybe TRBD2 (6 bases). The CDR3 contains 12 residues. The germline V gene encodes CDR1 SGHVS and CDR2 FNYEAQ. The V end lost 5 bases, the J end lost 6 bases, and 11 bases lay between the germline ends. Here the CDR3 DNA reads TGTGCCAGCAGCCCGGGACTCCTCGAGCAGTACTTC. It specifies CASSPGLLEQYF. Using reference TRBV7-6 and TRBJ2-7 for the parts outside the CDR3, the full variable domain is GAGVSQSPRYKVTKRGQDVALRCDPISGHVSLYWYRQALGQGPEFLTYFNYEAQQDKSGLPNDRFSAERPEGSISTLTIQRTEQRDSAMYRCASSPGLLEQYFGPGTRLTVT.

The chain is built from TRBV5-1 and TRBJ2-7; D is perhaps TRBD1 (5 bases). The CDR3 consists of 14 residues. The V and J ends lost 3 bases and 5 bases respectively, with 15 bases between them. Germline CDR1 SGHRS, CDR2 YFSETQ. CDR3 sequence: CASSSFRVMDEQYF. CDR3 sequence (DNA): TGCGCCAGCAGCTCCTTCAGGGTCATGGACGAGCAGTACTTC.

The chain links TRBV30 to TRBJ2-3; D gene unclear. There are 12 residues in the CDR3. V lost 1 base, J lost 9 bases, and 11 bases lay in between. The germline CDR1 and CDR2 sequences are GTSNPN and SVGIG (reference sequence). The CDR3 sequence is CAWSDDLLTQYF. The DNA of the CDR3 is TGTGCCTGGAGTGACGACCTGTTAACGCAGTATTTT.

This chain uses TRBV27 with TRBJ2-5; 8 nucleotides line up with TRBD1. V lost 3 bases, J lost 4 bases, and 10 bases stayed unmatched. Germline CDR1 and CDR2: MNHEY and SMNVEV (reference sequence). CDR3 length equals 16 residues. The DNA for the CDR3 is TGTGCCAGCAGTTTCCATGGCAGGGGGCGTCCAGAGACCCAGTACTTC. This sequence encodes CASSFHGRGRPETQYF.

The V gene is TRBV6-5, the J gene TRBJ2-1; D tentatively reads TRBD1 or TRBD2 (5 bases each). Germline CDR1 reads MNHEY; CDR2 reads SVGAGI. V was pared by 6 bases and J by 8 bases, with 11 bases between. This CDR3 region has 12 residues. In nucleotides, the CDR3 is TGTGCCAGCAGAGAAGAGGGACATGAGCAGTTCTTC. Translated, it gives CASREEGHEQFF.

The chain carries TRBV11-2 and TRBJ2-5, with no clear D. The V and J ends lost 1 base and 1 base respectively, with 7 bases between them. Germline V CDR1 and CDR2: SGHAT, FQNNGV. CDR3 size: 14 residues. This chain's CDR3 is CASSLVQAQETQYF. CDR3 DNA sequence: TGTGCCAGCAGCTTAGTTCAGGCCCAAGAGACCCAGTACTTC.

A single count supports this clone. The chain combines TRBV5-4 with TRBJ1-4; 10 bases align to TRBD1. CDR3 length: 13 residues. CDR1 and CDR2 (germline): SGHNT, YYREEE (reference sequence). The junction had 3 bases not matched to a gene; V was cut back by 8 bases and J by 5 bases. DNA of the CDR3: TGTGCCAGTGGGACAGGGGACAATGAAAAACTGTTTTTT. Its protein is CASGTGDNEKLFF.

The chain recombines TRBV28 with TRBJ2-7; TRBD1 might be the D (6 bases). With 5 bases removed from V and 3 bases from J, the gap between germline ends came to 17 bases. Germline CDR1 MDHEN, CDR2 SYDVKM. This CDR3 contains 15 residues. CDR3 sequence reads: CASSLPLGRGYEQYF. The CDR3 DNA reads TGTGCCAGCAGTCTCCCCTTGGGCAGGGGCTACGAGCAGTACTTC.

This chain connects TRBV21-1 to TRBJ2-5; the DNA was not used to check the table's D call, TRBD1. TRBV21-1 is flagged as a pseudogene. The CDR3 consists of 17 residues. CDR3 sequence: CASSNRIGGQGAETQYF. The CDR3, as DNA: TGTGCCAGCAGCAACCGGATAGGGGGACAGGGAGCCGAGACCCAGTACTTC.

The CDR3 DNA reads as TGTGCCAGCAGCGTAGGGTCGGGGCCGAACTACGAGCAGTACTTC. Translation: CASSVGSGPNYEQYF. V and J are TRBV9 and TRBJ2-7; either TRBD1 or TRBD2 may fit D (5 bases each). Trimming took off 0 bases at V and 3 bases at J, with 13 bases between the two ends. CDR3 length: 15 amino acids. The V gene's germline CDR1 is SGDLS and CDR2 YYNGEE.